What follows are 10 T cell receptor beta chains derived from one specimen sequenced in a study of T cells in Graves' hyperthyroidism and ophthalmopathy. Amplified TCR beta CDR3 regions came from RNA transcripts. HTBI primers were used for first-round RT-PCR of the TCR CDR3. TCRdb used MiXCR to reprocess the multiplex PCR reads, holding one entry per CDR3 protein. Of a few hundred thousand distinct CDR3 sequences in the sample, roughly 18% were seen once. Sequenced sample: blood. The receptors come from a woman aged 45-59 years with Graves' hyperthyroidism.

The CDR3 DNA is TGTGCCAGCAGCTTAGCTCTTCTCGTGTTTAGCCAAAACAATGAGCAGTTCTTC. This sequence encodes CASSLALLVFSQNNEQFF. This rearrangement joins TRBV7-9 to TRBJ2-1; D remains unclear. V lost 0 bases and J 5 bases, leaving 20 bases between the germline ends. Germline CDR1 SEHNR, CDR2 FQNEAQ (reference sequence). This CDR3 has 18 residues. Full variable domain (missing parts from reference TRBV7-9 and TRBJ2-1): DTGVSQNPRHKITKRGQNVTFRCDPISEHNRLYWYRQTLGQGPEFLTYFQNEAQLEKSRLLSDRFSAERPKGSFSTLEIQRTEQGDSAMYLCASSLALLVFSQNNEQFFGPGTRLTVL.

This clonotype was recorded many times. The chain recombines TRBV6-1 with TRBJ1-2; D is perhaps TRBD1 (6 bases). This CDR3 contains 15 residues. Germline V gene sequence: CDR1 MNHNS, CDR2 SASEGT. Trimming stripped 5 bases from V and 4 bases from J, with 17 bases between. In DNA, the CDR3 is TGTGCCAGCAGTTCCCCTCGGGACAAGAGCTATGGCTACACCTTC. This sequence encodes CASSSPRDKSYGYTF.

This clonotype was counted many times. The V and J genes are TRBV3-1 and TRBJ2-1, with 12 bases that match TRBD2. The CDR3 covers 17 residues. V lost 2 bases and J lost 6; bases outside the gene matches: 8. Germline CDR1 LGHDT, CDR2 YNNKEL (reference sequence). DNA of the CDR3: TGTGCCAGCAGCCAATGGGCTAGCGGGAGGGCCTTCAATGAGCAGTTCTTC. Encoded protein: CASSQWASGRAFNEQFF.

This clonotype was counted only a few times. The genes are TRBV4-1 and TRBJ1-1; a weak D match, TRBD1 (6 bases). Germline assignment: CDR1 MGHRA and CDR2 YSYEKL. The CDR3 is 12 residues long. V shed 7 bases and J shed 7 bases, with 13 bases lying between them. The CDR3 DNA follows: TGCGCCAGCACACGGGGGCCAAATGAAGCTTTCTTT. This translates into CASTRGPNEAFF.

CDR3 nucleotide sequence: TGCAGTGCTAGAGATCAGAGGGCAGGGGGCCACGAGCAGTACTTC. Amino acids: CSARDQRAGGHEQYF. The rearrangement uses TRBV20-1 and TRBJ2-7; TRBD1 matches 8 bases. V lost 0 bases, J lost 5 bases, and 9 bases stayed unmatched. The CDR3 sequence is 15 residues long. CDR1 is DFQATT and CDR2 is SNEGSKA in the germline V gene (reference sequence).

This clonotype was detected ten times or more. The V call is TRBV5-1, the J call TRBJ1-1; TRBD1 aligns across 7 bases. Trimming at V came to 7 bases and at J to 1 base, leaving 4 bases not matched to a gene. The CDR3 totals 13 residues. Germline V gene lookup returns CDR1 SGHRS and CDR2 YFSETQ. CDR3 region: CASGDRPNTEAFF. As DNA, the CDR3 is TGCGCCAGCGGGGACAGACCGAACACTGAAGCTTTCTTT.

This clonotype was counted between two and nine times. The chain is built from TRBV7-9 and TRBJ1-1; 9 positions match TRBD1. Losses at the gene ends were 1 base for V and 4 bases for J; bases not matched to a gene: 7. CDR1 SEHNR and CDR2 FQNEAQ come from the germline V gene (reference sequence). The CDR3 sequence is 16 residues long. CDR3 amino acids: CASSLVHRGQGTEAFF. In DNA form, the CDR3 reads TGTGCCAGCAGCTTAGTTCACAGGGGGCAGGGCACTGAAGCTTTCTTT.

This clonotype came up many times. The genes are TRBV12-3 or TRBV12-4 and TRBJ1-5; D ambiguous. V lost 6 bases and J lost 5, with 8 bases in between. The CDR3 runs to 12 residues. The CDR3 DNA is TGTGCCAGCAGCTCCAGTGATCAGCCCCAGCATTTT. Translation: CASSSSDQPQHF.

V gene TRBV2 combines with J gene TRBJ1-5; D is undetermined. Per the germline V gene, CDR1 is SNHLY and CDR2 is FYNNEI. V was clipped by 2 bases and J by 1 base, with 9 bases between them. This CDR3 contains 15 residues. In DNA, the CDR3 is TGTGCCAGCAGTGAACAGGTCGACAGCAATCAGCCCCAGCATTTT. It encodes CASSEQVDSNQPQHF.

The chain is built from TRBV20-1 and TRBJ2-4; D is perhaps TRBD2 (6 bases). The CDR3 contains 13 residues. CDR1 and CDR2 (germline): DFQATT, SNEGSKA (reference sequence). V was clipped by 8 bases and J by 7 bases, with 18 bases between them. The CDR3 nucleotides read TGCAGTATCCCCGGGACGGAGGGCAACATTCAGTACTTC. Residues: CSIPGTEGNIQYF.